This TCR beta chain comes out of a study of STAT3 mutations in large granular lymphocyte leukemia. General study points: Clonal expansion was inferred from samples taken at other timepoints. TCR clonotype switching after therapy occurred in about 30% of the 18 patients. Suggested: STAT3 mutation was not the ancestral event for these clonal expansions. In T-cell large granular lymphocyte leukemia, about half of patients showed multiple immunodominant subclonotypes.

V lost 4 bases and J lost 1, with 8 bases in between. CDR1 PRHDT and CDR2 FYEKMQ come from the germline V gene (reference sequence). The CDR3 is 13 residues long. Each sample's TCRbeta library yielded on average roughly 41,000 productive templates. Method: immunoSEQ multiplex PCR; TCRdb's copy keeps in-frame clones and lacks some. The data show 9,500 to 13,000 clones, with around 52% seen just once and roughly 8.5% held by the top ten. On this clone: Its specificity is unknown.

The chain has TRBV13 and TRBJ2-7; possibly TRBD1 for D (5 bases). This clonotype was obtained from a boy between 10 and 17 years old with T-cell large granular lymphocyte leukemia. Some clones in this sample may be carry-over from other donors' samples. Sequencing used peripheral blood mononuclear cells. CDR3 protein: CASSSTESYEQYF. In nucleotides, the CDR3 is TGTGCCAGCAGCTCGACAGAATCCTACGAGCAGTACTTC.